Following are 25 T cell receptor beta chains from one sample sequenced in a study of siplizumab effects on memory and regulatory T cells. TCRdb's table, derived via immunoSEQ multiplex PCR, lists solely in-frame clones and lacks some. Altogether about 100,000 clones are present, about 95% being singletons, with the ten largest covering over 0.55%. The specimen sequenced was Tregs sorted from blood. Receptors were obtained from a human donor in good health.

The chain combines TRBV18 with TRBJ1-1, with TRBD1 as a possible D gene (6 bases). The germline V and J ends were trimmed by 0 bases and 0 bases, with 8 bases remaining between them. The CDR3 runs to 15 residues. In germline, CDR1 is KGHSH, CDR2 LQKENI. The CDR3 coding sequence is TGTGCCAGCTCACCACCAAGGGACATGAACACTGAAGCTTTCTTT. Its protein product is CASSPPRDMNTEAFF.

The rearrangement links TRBV29-1 to TRBJ1-1; 7 bases align to TRBD1. Trimming at V came to 6 bases and at J to 0 bases, leaving 7 bases not matched to a gene. The CDR3 length is 14 residues. Germline values: CDR1 SQVTM, CDR2 ANQGSEA. The CDR3 nucleotides are TGCAGCGTGAGACCCAGGGGGGTGAACACTGAAGCTTTCTTT. This encodes CSVRPRGVNTEAFF.

V usage is TRBV5-1 and J usage is TRBJ1-3; D is unresolved. V lost 2 bases and J lost 0, with 12 bases in between. Germline lookup yields CDR1 SGHRS and CDR2 YFSETQ. This CDR3 is built from 16 residues. CDR3 in amino acids: CASSFYVGVSGNTIYF. The CDR3 nucleotides read TGCGCCAGCAGCTTTTATGTAGGCGTCTCTGGAAACACCATATATTTT.

This chain uses TRBV5-1 with TRBJ2-2; 7 bases align to TRBD2. CDR3 length equals 15 residues. The germline gives CDR1 SGHRS, CDR2 YFSETQ. Unmatched junction bases numbered 2, after V lost 0 bases and J lost 3 bases. In DNA form, the CDR3 reads TGCGCCAGCAGCTTGGCGGGAGGCGACACCGGGGAGCTGTTTTTT. It codes for CASSLAGGDTGELFF.

With respect to this clone: This same CDR3 is encoded by further DNA sequences in the sample. The V gene is TRBV7-3, the J gene TRBJ2-1; 10 nucleotides match TRBD2. With 0 bases clipped from V and 10 bases from J, the junction kept 6 bases outside the gene matches. CDR3 length: 15 amino acids. Germline V CDR1 and CDR2: SGHTA, FQGTGA. CDR3 amino acids: CASSLTLAGVGEQFF. The CDR3 nucleotides read TGTGCCAGCAGCTTAACTCTAGCGGGAGTTGGAGAGCAGTTCTTC.

This clone has just one count. The chain is built from TRBV5-1 and TRBJ2-7; 7 bases align to TRBD1. The CDR3 sequence is 13 residues long. V dropped 4 bases and J dropped 6; count of bases not matched to a gene: 7. In germline, CDR1 is SGHRS, CDR2 YFSETQ. CDR3 amino acids: CASSLPTGVEQYF. The CDR3 region has the DNA TGCGCCAGCAGCCTGCCAACAGGGGTCGAGCAGTACTTC.

The chain employs TRBV7-9 and TRBJ2-3, with D hard to call. From germline, CDR1 is SEHNR and CDR2 FQNEAQ (reference sequence). This CDR3 is 14 amino acids long. Trimming stripped 5 bases from V and 4 bases from J, with 13 bases between. CDR3 sequence (DNA): TGTGCCAGCAGCGAAGGCTCGGCGGCAGATACGCAGTATTTT. Translation gives CASSEGSAADTQYF.

The table lists this clone with a count of one. The rearrangement links TRBV18 to TRBJ2-1; D possibly corresponds to TRBD2 (6 bases). This CDR3 region has 15 residues. Germline V gene data show CDR1 as KGHSH and CDR2 as LQKENI. With 5 bases removed from V and 6 bases from J, the gap between germline ends came to 17 bases. The CDR3 region is CASSVRPGSINEQFF. The CDR3 nucleotides read TGTGCCAGCTCAGTAAGACCCGGGAGTATCAATGAGCAGTTCTTC.

This sequence joins TRBV18 and TRBJ1-2, with 10 bases aligning to TRBD1. The CDR3 runs to 19 residues. Trimming took 1 base from V and 3 from J; bases not matched to a gene: 14. Germline V lookup: CDR1 KGHSH, CDR2 LQKENI. The CDR3 here is CASSPQLIPDRGTHYGYTF. The DNA for the CDR3 is TGTGCCAGCTCACCACAGTTGATTCCGGACAGGGGGACCCACTATGGCTACACCTTC.

The chain couples TRBV11-2 to TRBJ1-2; TRBD1 agrees at 10 bases. Germline lookup yields CDR1 SGHAT and CDR2 FQNNGV. The CDR3 runs to 14 residues. V shed 4 bases and J 4 bases; nucleotides not matched to a gene: 3. The CDR3 loop is CASSSGQGTYGYTF. CDR3 coding DNA: TGTGCCAGCAGCTCGGGACAGGGGACCTATGGCTACACCTTC.

The J gene is TRBJ1-1, the V gene TRBV30; a possible D gene is TRBD1 (5 bases). Germline assignment: CDR1 GTSNPN and CDR2 SVGIG (reference sequence). The CDR3 consists of 13 residues. V dropped 2 bases and J dropped 3 bases, with 10 bases sitting between them. CDR3 sequence reads: CAWSKSGYTEAFF. The CDR3 DNA reads as TGTGCCTGGAGTAAGTCAGGGTACACTGAAGCTTTCTTT.

This CDR3 reads CASSPRRWGYEQYF. The CDR3 nucleotides are TGTGCCAGCAGCCCCCGTAGGTGGGGATACGAGCAGTACTTC. J is TRBJ2-7 and V is TRBV9; no clear D gene. Germline values: CDR1 SGDLS, CDR2 YYNGEE. The CDR3 length is 14 residues. The ends were cut back, 4 bases at V and 4 bases at J, with 15 bases in the middle.

The chain employs TRBV6-1 and TRBJ1-5; 8 positions agree with TRBD1. With 4 bases clipped from V and 0 bases from J, the junction kept 11 bases outside the gene matches. In germline, CDR1 is MNHNS, CDR2 SASEGT. This CDR3 is 18 amino acids long. In DNA form, the CDR3 reads TGTGCCAGCAGTGTTCGGACAGGGAGCCAATATAGCAATCAGCCCCAGCATTTT. Translating gives CASSVRTGSQYSNQPQHF.

This rearrangement joins TRBV4-1 to TRBJ2-5, with D perhaps being TRBD1 or TRBD2 (5 bases each). The V end was cut by 0 bases, the J end by 4 bases, with 12 bases between. The CDR3 runs 15 residues. Germline V gene data show CDR1 as MGHRA and CDR2 as YSYEKL. As DNA, the CDR3 is TGCGCCAGCAGCCAAGATCGGGGCATCGCAGAGACCCAGTACTTC. It is translated as CASSQDRGIAETQYF.

This chain uses TRBV25-1 with TRBJ2-5; D is uncertain. This CDR3 is 12 amino acids long. Germline V gives CDR1 MGHDK, CDR2 SYGVNS. With 7 bases removed from V and 5 bases from J, the gap between germline ends came to 11 bases. The CDR3 sequence: CASTSLGETQYF. For the CDR3, the DNA is TGTGCCAGCACCTCATTGGGGGAGACCCAGTACTTC. Drawing the rest from reference TRBV25-1 and TRBJ2-5, the complete variable domain is EADIYQTPRYLVIGTGKKITLECSQTMGHDKMYWYQQDPGMELHLIHYSYGVNSTEKGDLSSESTVSRIRTEHFPLTLESARPSHTSQYLCASTSLGETQYFGPGTRLLVL.

The sample holds a few counts of this clone. The rearrangement joins TRBV7-3 to TRBJ2-3, with D possibly TRBD2 on 7 matching bases. V was cut by 8 bases and J by 7 bases, with 16 bases left in between. CDR3 length: 13 amino acids. The germline CDR1 and CDR2 sequences are SGHTA and FQGTGA. The CDR3 coding sequence is TGTGCCAGCTCTACGGGGGGCCAAAATACGCAGTATTTT. Translating gives CASSTGGQNTQYF.

The chain couples TRBV6-1 to TRBJ2-5; the D gene could be TRBD1 or TRBD2 (5 bases each). Germline CDR1 and CDR2: MNHNS and SASEGT. CDR3 length: 16 residues. Trimming shortened V by 3 bases and J by 7 bases, and 21 bases separated the two germline ends. CDR3 sequence reads: CASSDQTSGAKGTQYF. The CDR3 nucleotides read TGTGCCAGCAGTGACCAAACCTCCGGGGCGAAGGGGACCCAGTACTTC.

This chain joins TRBV6-1 and TRBJ2-7, with 8 bases matching TRBD1. The CDR3 consists of 15 residues. V dropped 4 bases and J dropped 2; count of bases not matched to a gene: 7. Germline assignment: CDR1 MNHNS and CDR2 SASEGT. CDR3 amino acids: CASSGRDRNTYEQYF. The CDR3 DNA reads TGTGCCAGCAGTGGAAGGGACAGGAACACCTACGAGCAGTACTTC.

This clone was counted once. This sequence joins TRBV29-1 and TRBJ2-1; 14 nucleotides agree with TRBD2. The CDR3 runs 16 residues. Germline lookup yields CDR1 SQVTM and CDR2 ANQGSEA. The junction had 7 bases not matched to a gene; V was cut back by 2 bases and J by 7 bases. For the CDR3, the DNA is TGCAGCGTTGAACTTCGGCGGACTAGCGGGAGGAATGAGCAGTTCTTC. This gives the protein CSVELRRTSGRNEQFF.

The V and J genes are TRBV6-6 and TRBJ1-1, with no clear D. The ends were cut back, 7 bases at V and 0 bases at J, with 9 bases in the middle. The CDR3 spans 13 residues. Looked up from germline, CDR1 is MNHNY and CDR2 is SVGAGI (reference sequence). The DNA of the CDR3 is TGTGCCAGCACCCAAGGAATGAACACTGAAGCTTTCTTT. Its translation: CASTQGMNTEAFF.

V usage is TRBV7-9 and J usage is TRBJ1-2; a possible D gene is TRBD1 (6 bases). Between the trimmed V and J ends, which lost 1 base and 8 bases, there was a span of 11 bases. This CDR3 region has 13 residues. Germline V gives CDR1 SEHNR, CDR2 FQNEAQ (reference sequence). CDR3 loop: CASSLDGQSGYTF. The CDR3 nucleotides are TGTGCCAGCAGCTTAGACGGACAGAGCGGCTACACCTTC.

V and J are TRBV10-3 and TRBJ2-3; 8 nucleotides line up with TRBD2. The CDR3 sequence is 14 residues long. Germline V gives CDR1 ENHRY, CDR2 SYGVKD. Unmatched junction bases numbered 8, after V lost 6 bases and J lost 6 bases. CDR3 sequence reads: CAISKRESFDTQYF. The DNA for the CDR3 is TGTGCCATCAGCAAGCGGGAGTCCTTTGATACGCAGTATTTT.

In this sample, this clone turned up once. The rearrangement links TRBV5-1 to TRBJ1-2; D is uncertain. The CDR3 sequence is 15 residues long. Germline lookup yields CDR1 SGHRS and CDR2 YFSETQ. The germline V and J ends were trimmed by 0 bases and 1 base, with 10 bases remaining between them. CDR3: CASSLGTVDNYGYTF. The CDR3 region has the DNA TGCGCCAGCAGCTTGGGCACGGTCGATAACTATGGCTACACCTTC.

The sample holds one count of this clone. The chain links TRBV5-1 to TRBJ2-1; D not certain. From germline, CDR1 is SGHRS and CDR2 YFSETQ. Trimming cost V 0 bases and J 4 bases, with 8 bases left between them. CDR3 length equals 14 residues. The CDR3 protein is CASSLVSAYNEQFF. DNA of the CDR3: TGCGCCAGCAGCTTGGTTTCCGCGTACAATGAGCAGTTCTTC.

V is TRBV20-1 and J is TRBJ2-1, with a tentative D call TRBD2 (6 bases). Germline V gene lookup returns CDR1 DFQATT and CDR2 SNEGSKA (reference sequence). Between the trimmed V and J ends, which lost 7 bases and 9 bases, there was a span of 10 bases. The CDR3 contains 10 residues. CDR3 in amino acids: CSGLVFEQFF. CDR3 coding DNA: TGCAGTGGACTAGTTTTTGAGCAGTTCTTC.